A single sample gave rise to the 32 T cell receptor beta chains below, sequenced in a study of blood T cell repertoires in COVID-19. The assay was immunoSEQ multiplex PCR, and TCRdb's table has in-frame clones only and misses some. The repertoire holds over 400,000 clones, with 85% to 90% as singletons. The sequencing input was peripheral blood. Every receptor here comes from a woman aged 50 to 60 with COVID-19, enrolled during active disease.

This chain links TRBV18 with TRBJ1-2; weak D call: TRBD1 (5 bases). The germline gives CDR1 KGHSH, CDR2 LQKENI. Trimming took 3 bases from V and 7 from J, leaving 15 bases between them. The CDR3 has 14 amino acids. CDR3 residues: CASSPDGGGGGYTF. Written as DNA, the CDR3 is TGTGCCAGCTCACCCGACGGGGGAGGCGGTGGCTACACCTTC.

Concerning this clone: The sample holds other DNA sequences that translate to the same CDR3. The genes are TRBV9 and TRBJ1-5; D remains ambiguous. V was clipped by 2 bases and J by 3 bases, with 6 bases between them. The CDR3 spans 13 residues. Germline V gene sequence: CDR1 SGDLS, CDR2 YYNGEE. The CDR3 nucleotides are TGTGCCAGCAGCGTCGGTCACAATCAGCCCCAGCATTTT. Protein product: CASSVGHNQPQHF. Together with reference TRBV9 and TRBJ1-5, the CDR3 gives the full variable domain: DSGVTQTPKHLITATGQRVTLRCSPRSGDLSVYWYQQSLDQGLQFLIQYYNGEERAKGNILERFSAQQFPDLHSELNLSSLELGDSALYFCASSVGHNQPQHFGDGTRLSIL.

The V call is TRBV2, the J call TRBJ2-7; a possible D gene is TRBD2 (5 bases). Per germline, CDR1 SNHLY and CDR2 FYNNEI. The CDR3 loop spans 15 amino acids. Trimming pared 4 bases from V and 0 bases from J, leaving 13 bases between. CDR3 amino acids: CASSGLSVSSYEQYF. In nucleotides, the CDR3 is TGTGCCAGCAGTGGTCTTAGCGTAAGCTCCTACGAGCAGTACTTC.

The rearrangement links TRBV6-6 to TRBJ1-1, with D possibly TRBD1 on 5 matching bases. The CDR3 runs 16 residues. V gave up 6 bases and J gave up 0 bases, with 17 bases separating them. The germline V gene encodes CDR1 MNHNY and CDR2 SVGAGI (reference sequence). This CDR3 reads CASSNPQRTLNTEAFF. The CDR3 DNA reads TGTGCCAGCAGCAATCCCCAAAGGACACTGAACACTGAAGCTTTCTTT.

This clone has just one count. V usage is TRBV5-1 and J usage is TRBJ2-2; no clear D gene. The CDR3 runs to 15 residues. The germline CDR1 and CDR2 sequences are SGHRS and YFSETQ. V gave up 0 bases and J gave up 2 bases, with 8 bases separating them. The CDR3 protein is CASSLEDKNTGELFF. In DNA form, the CDR3 reads TGCGCCAGCAGCTTGGAAGACAAAAACACCGGGGAGCTGTTTTTT. Drawing the rest from reference TRBV5-1 and TRBJ2-2, the complete variable domain is KAGVTQTPRYLIKTRGQQVTLSCSPISGHRSVSWYQQTPGQGLQFLFEYFSETQRNKGNFPGRFSGRQFSNSRSEMNVSTLELGDSALYLCASSLEDKNTGELFFGEGSRLTVL.

The chain has TRBV6-6 and TRBJ1-1; 7 nucleotides agree with TRBD1. CDR1 and CDR2 (germline): MNHNY, SVGAGI (reference sequence). Unmatched junction bases numbered 7, after V lost 4 bases and J lost 5 bases. This CDR3 has 14 residues. The CDR3 protein is CASSLTRGETEAFF. The DNA of the CDR3 is TGTGCCAGCAGTTTAACCAGGGGGGAGACTGAAGCTTTCTTT.

The CDR3 is CATNPGQVGDEQYF. The CDR3 nucleotides are TGTGCCACCAACCCCGGACAGGTTGGCGACGAGCAGTACTTC. This chain connects TRBV5-8 to TRBJ2-7, with 7 bases lining up with TRBD1. CDR1 SGHTS and CDR2 YDEGEE come from the germline V gene. The CDR3 is 14 amino acids. V was clipped by 9 bases and J by 5 bases; unmatched bases: 14.

This clone was seen only once. The chain carries TRBV24-1 and TRBJ2-3, with D possibly TRBD1 on 6 matching bases. V dropped 6 bases and J dropped 5 bases, with 17 bases sitting between them. This CDR3 spans 15 amino acids. The germline V gene has CDR1 KGHDR and CDR2 SFDVKD. CDR3 nucleotide sequence: TGTGCCACCAGTTCCCTGAGGGGGTCTGGAGATACGCAGTATTTT. Protein: CATSSLRGSGDTQYF.

The gene calls are TRBV6-1 and TRBJ1-2, with a weak D call TRBD1 (6 bases). V was pared by 3 bases and J by 2 bases, with 10 bases between. CDR1 MNHNS and CDR2 SASEGT come from the germline V gene. This CDR3 is built from 14 residues. The CDR3 protein is CASSEGAYNYGYTF. The CDR3 DNA is TGTGCCAGCAGTGAGGGGGCTTACAACTATGGCTACACCTTC.

This sequence joins TRBV12-3 or TRBV12-4 and TRBJ2-1; perhaps TRBD2 as D (5 bases). V was cut by 6 bases and J by 10 bases, with 13 bases left in between. CDR3 length: 12 residues. CDR3: CASSPLAIEQFF. CDR3 nucleotide sequence: TGTGCCAGCAGCCCTCTAGCAATCGAGCAGTTCTTC.

This clone has a handful of counts. The chain has TRBV19 and TRBJ1-2; D is ambiguous. V lost 7 bases to trimming and J lost 1 base, with 16 bases between them. The length of the CDR3 is 15 residues. Germline loops: CDR1 LNHDA, CDR2 SQIVND (reference sequence). In DNA, the CDR3 is TGTGCCAGTACTGAGCAGGCCTCCGTTAACTATGGCTACACCTTC. This translates into CASTEQASVNYGYTF.

V and J are TRBV2 and TRBJ1-5; TRBD1 aligns across 10 bases. The J segment lost 5 bases and the V segment lost 7 bases, leaving 8 bases of the junction unmatched. The CDR3 loop spans 15 amino acids. Germline V CDR1 and CDR2: SNHLY, FYNNEI. The CDR3, as DNA: TGTGCCAGCAACCTCGGGACAGGGGACCATCAGCCCCAGCATTTT. Protein product: CASNLGTGDHQPQHF. The full variable domain, with the rest looked up from reference TRBV2 and TRBJ1-5, is EPEVTQTPSHQVTQMGQEVILRCVPISNHLYFYWYRQILGQKVEFLVSFYNNEISEKSEIFDDQFSVERPDGSNFTLKIRSTKLEDSAMYFCASNLGTGDHQPQHFGDGTRLSIL.

DNA for the CDR3: TGTGCCAGCTGGGGAGTACACACCATATATTTT. It encodes CASWGVHTIYF. The V gene is TRBV18, the J gene TRBJ1-3; no definite D call. V was clipped by 7 bases and J by 8 bases, with 9 bases between them. The CDR3 runs 11 residues. The V gene's germline CDR1 is KGHSH and CDR2 LQKENI.

V gene TRBV3-1 (or the pseudogene TRBV3-2) combines with J gene TRBJ2-7, with D perhaps matching TRBD1 (7 bases). The CDR3 has 13 amino acids. V was clipped by 5 bases and J by 1 base, with 9 bases between them. CDR1 is LGHDT and CDR2 is YNNKEL in the germline V gene (reference sequence). In DNA form, the CDR3 reads TGTGCCAGCAGCGCGGGACAGTCCTACGAGCAGTACTTC. Translating it yields CASSAGQSYEQYF.

A single count supports this clone. V usage is TRBV5-4 and J usage is TRBJ2-1; tentatively, D is TRBD1 (5 bases). Germline V gene sequence: CDR1 SGHNT, CDR2 YYREEE (reference sequence). The V end lost 4 bases, the J end lost 7 bases, and 18 bases lay between the germline ends. This CDR3 has 15 residues. The CDR3: CASSRRAPLRNEQFF. The CDR3, as DNA: TGTGCCAGCAGCCGCAGGGCCCCTCTCCGGAATGAGCAGTTCTTC.

The V call is TRBV6-1, the J call TRBJ2-1, with TRBD2 identical over 7 bases. The J segment lost 0 bases and the V segment lost 4 bases, leaving 6 bases of the junction unmatched. Germline V lookup: CDR1 MNHNS, CDR2 SASEGT. CDR3 size: 16 residues. In nucleotides, the CDR3 is TGTGCCAGCAGTGGACGACTAGCCTCCTCCTACAATGAGCAGTTCTTC. Its translation is CASSGRLASSYNEQFF.

This chain uses TRBV2 with TRBJ2-1; D is uncertain. V was clipped by 5 bases and J by 8 bases, with 4 bases between them. The CDR3 extends over 10 amino acids. Per germline, CDR1 SNHLY and CDR2 FYNNEI. The CDR3 bases are TGTGCCAGCAGTCTCCATGAGCAGTTCTTC. Translation gives CASSLHEQFF.

The chain has TRBV24-1 and TRBJ1-4; TRBD1 aligns across 9 bases. CDR3 length equals 16 residues. Germline CDR1 and CDR2: KGHDR and SFDVKD. The V segment lost 6 bases and the J segment 6 bases; nucleotides outside the gene matches: 10. DNA of the CDR3: TGTGCCACCAGTCCCGGGGGGACAGGGAAAGATGAAAAACTGTTTTTT. Protein sequence: CATSPGGTGKDEKLFF.

The CDR3 region is CASSKEDRDSYEQYF. In DNA, the CDR3 is TGTGCCAGCAGCAAAGAAGACAGGGATTCCTACGAGCAGTACTTC. The chain combines TRBV21-1 with TRBJ2-7; TRBD1 was called by the table and not checked on the DNA. TRBV21-1 is marked as a pseudogene. The CDR3 covers 15 residues.

The chain combines TRBV19 with TRBJ2-1; D may be TRBD2 (5 bases). From germline, CDR1 is LNHDA and CDR2 SQIVND (reference sequence). This CDR3 contains 15 residues. The ends were cut back, 3 bases at V and 8 bases at J, with 17 bases in the middle. CDR3: CASSIGGLAADEQFF. DNA for the CDR3: TGTGCCAGTAGTATTGGCGGCCTAGCTGCGGATGAGCAGTTCTTC.

This clone was seen just once. This rearrangement joins TRBV5-1 to TRBJ1-1; D call uncertain. The germline V and J ends were trimmed by 0 bases and 3 bases, with 12 bases remaining between them. This CDR3 contains 15 residues. Germline V gives CDR1 SGHRS, CDR2 YFSETQ. This CDR3 reads CASSLVGVGDTEAFF. DNA of the CDR3: TGCGCCAGCAGCTTGGTCGGGGTTGGGGACACTGAAGCTTTCTTT.

The chain employs TRBV10-2 and TRBJ2-3; 8 bases match TRBD2. Trimming removed 7 bases from V and 2 bases from J; junction bases left unmatched: 5. From germline, CDR1 is WSHSY and CDR2 SAAADI. The CDR3 extends over 14 amino acids. The chain's CDR3 is CASNGGALTDTQYF. The CDR3 bases are TGCGCCAGCAACGGGGGGGCTCTCACAGATACGCAGTATTTT.

This chain joins TRBV10-3 and TRBJ1-4, with D perhaps matching TRBD1 (6 bases). Per germline, CDR1 ENHRY and CDR2 SYGVKD. The CDR3 runs to 16 residues. V dropped 10 bases and J dropped 0 bases, with 18 bases sitting between them. The CDR3 here is CATALDSPATNEKLFF. The CDR3 coding sequence is TGTGCCACCGCCCTGGACAGCCCTGCAACTAATGAAAAACTGTTTTTT.

The rearrangement uses TRBV5-6 and TRBJ1-1; D remains ambiguous. From germline, CDR1 is SGHDT and CDR2 YYEEEE. The CDR3 has 15 residues. Trimming cost V 3 bases and J 4 bases, with 16 bases left between them. This chain's CDR3 is CASSSPGRAGTEAFF. CDR3 sequence (DNA): TGTGCCAGCAGCTCGCCCGGACGAGCGGGCACTGAAGCTTTCTTT.

The chain is built from TRBV4-1 and TRBJ1-1, with a tentative D call TRBD1 (5 bases). Germline V lookup: CDR1 MGHRA, CDR2 YSYEKL. This CDR3 comprises 16 residues. V lost 3 bases and J lost 4, with 18 bases in between. The CDR3 here is CASSQVYQAGGTEAFF. CDR3 coding DNA: TGCGCCAGCAGCCAGGTTTATCAAGCGGGGGGCACTGAAGCTTTCTTT.

The gene calls are TRBV18 and TRBJ2-2; 9 bases line up with TRBD1. Germline V gene data show CDR1 as KGHSH and CDR2 as LQKENI. The CDR3 covers 17 residues. With 2 bases clipped from V and 9 bases from J, the junction kept 13 bases outside the gene matches. The CDR3 DNA follows: TGTGCCAGCTCACCAAGAGGGGACAGGGAATTTTATCGGGAGCTGTTTTTT. Translation gives CASSPRGDREFYRELFF.

V and J are TRBV6-5 and TRBJ1-1; D is unresolved. The CDR3 runs to 12 residues. V lost 4 bases and J 4 bases, leaving 7 bases between the germline ends. Germline-derived CDR1 and CDR2 are MNHEY and SVGAGI. Written as DNA, the CDR3 is TGTGCCAGCAGTTTACTGCGCACTGAAGCTTTCTTT. Residues: CASSLLRTEAFF.

V usage is TRBV11-2 and J usage is TRBJ2-7, with D unresolved. The V end lost 1 base, the J end lost 0 bases, and 7 bases lay between the germline ends. Germline loops: CDR1 SGHAT, CDR2 FQNNGV. The CDR3 has 14 residues. The CDR3 region has the DNA TGTGCCAGCAGCTTAGGCGTCTACTCCTACGAGCAGTACTTC. It specifies CASSLGVYSYEQYF.

The sample holds many counts of this clone. The rearrangement uses TRBV5-5 and TRBJ1-2; no clear D gene. In germline, CDR1 is SGHKS, CDR2 YYEKEE (reference sequence). Trimming left V 7 bases short and J 6 bases short, with 19 bases between. CDR3 length: 14 residues. The CDR3 is CASASREWADGYTF. The DNA for the CDR3 is TGTGCCAGCGCCTCCCGGGAGTGGGCTGATGGCTACACCTTC.

The rearrangement joins TRBV7-2 to TRBJ1-1, with TRBD1 matching over 10 bases. CDR3 size: 15 residues. V was clipped by 8 bases and J by 6 bases; unmatched bases: 12. The germline V gene encodes CDR1 SGHTA and CDR2 FQGNSA. CDR3 in DNA: TGTGCCAGCGCCACCCCGGGACAGGGGCTCGCTGAAGCTTTCTTT. Amino acid sequence: CASATPGQGLAEAFF.

V gene TRBV30 combines with J gene TRBJ1-6; TRBD1 is a possible D gene (5 bases). The CDR3 contains 13 residues. CDR1 GTSNPN and CDR2 SVGIG come from the germline V gene (reference sequence). The V gene lost 5 bases and the J gene lost 5 bases, with 10 bases spanning the gap. This CDR3 is CAWSTDNNSPLHF. As DNA, the CDR3 is TGTGCCTGGTCGACAGATAATAATTCACCCCTCCACTTT.

The chain carries TRBV25-1 and TRBJ1-1, with TRBD1 matching 9 bases. This CDR3 has 15 amino acids. V was clipped by 5 bases and J by 5 bases; unmatched bases: 9. Germline V lookup: CDR1 MGHDK, CDR2 SYGVNS. The CDR3 region is CASSKWTGEGTEAFF. The DNA of the CDR3 is TGTGCCAGCAGTAAATGGACAGGGGAGGGTACTGAAGCTTTCTTT.